One and the same sample provided the 8 T cell receptor beta chains below, sequenced in a study of CD8+ T cells in alopecia areata. cDNA prepared by RNA extraction and subsequent reverse transcription served as the template for sequencing. TCRdb keeps only in-frame clones here, not all; method: immunoSEQ multiplex PCR. In the table there are about 200,000 clones, 64% of which are singletons. Described treatment: oral pan-JAK inhibitor, 5-10 mg twice daily. Sample: CD4+ T cells sorted from blood, taken at week 4, from a patient treated with tofacitinib. Receptors originate from a human donor with alopecia areata.

This clone was counted a few times. The V call is TRBV5-1, the J call TRBJ2-5, with D possibly being TRBD1 or TRBD2 (5 bases each). V was shortened by 6 bases and J by 4 bases, with 19 bases between the two germline ends. This CDR3 comprises 15 residues. Germline V gene sequence: CDR1 SGHRS, CDR2 YFSETQ. The CDR3 DNA follows: TGCGCCAGCAAAACGGGGCAAATCAAACGAGAGACCCAGTACTTC. Protein sequence: CASKTGQIKRETQYF.

This clone was recorded once. This chain joins TRBV7-9 and TRBJ2-1; D not certain. The germline V gene has CDR1 SEHNR and CDR2 FQNEAQ (reference sequence). The CDR3 sequence is 15 residues long. V was trimmed by 1 base and J by 0 bases, leaving 7 bases between them. The CDR3 DNA follows: TGTGCCAGCAGCTTAGGGGTAGGCTCCTACAATGAGCAGTTCTTC. Translated: CASSLGVGSYNEQFF.

The rearrangement joins TRBV18 to TRBJ2-5, with 12 bases lining up with TRBD2. V was pared by 0 bases and J by 3 bases, with 5 bases of the junction left unmatched. This CDR3 spans 17 amino acids. Germline CDR1 reads KGHSH; CDR2 reads LQKENI. The CDR3, as DNA: TGTGCCAGCTCACCACCGATGACTAGCGGGGGAAAAGAGACCCAGTACTTC. It yields the protein CASSPPMTSGGKETQYF.

This chain uses TRBV5-5 with TRBJ2-7, with D perhaps TRBD2 (6 bases). In germline, CDR1 is SGHKS, CDR2 YYEKEE (reference sequence). The CDR3 has 15 residues. Trimming removed 3 bases from V and 6 bases from J, with 19 bases in between. DNA of the CDR3: TGTGCCAGCAGCTCAACCTCTTCCCCCGGGAGCGAGCAGTACTTC. Encoded protein: CASSSTSSPGSEQYF.

The V call is TRBV7-2, the J call TRBJ2-5; 7 bases agree with TRBD1. Trimming at V came to 5 bases and at J to 0 bases, leaving 3 bases not matched to a gene. The CDR3 covers 14 residues. Germline V gene data show CDR1 as SGHTA and CDR2 as FQGNSA. CDR3 sequence (DNA): TGTGCCAGCAGCCTTGACAGGGACCAAGAGACCCAGTACTTC. Translated: CASSLDRDQETQYF.

V usage is TRBV4-2 and J usage is TRBJ2-7, with D perhaps matching TRBD1 (6 bases). The CDR3 contains 14 residues. From germline, CDR1 is LGHNA and CDR2 YNFKEQ. V gave up 5 bases and J gave up 7 bases, with 18 bases separating them. The CDR3 region has the DNA TGTGCCAGCAGCGCCGGGACATCGAGGAGGGAGCAGTACTTC. Translating gives CASSAGTSRREQYF.

Points on this clone: A read error may produce the germline difference seen at one junction end. The rearrangement links TRBV2 to TRBJ2-7, with D maybe TRBD1 (6 bases). CDR1 SNHLY and CDR2 FYNNEI come from the germline V gene. The length of the CDR3 is 15 residues. The DNA for the CDR3 is TGTACCAGCAGGATGGAGACAGGAGCTTCCAACGAGCAGTACTTC. It is translated as CTSRMETGASNEQYF.

The genes are TRBV10-3 and TRBJ1-3, with D possibly TRBD1 on 6 matching bases. The CDR3 is 14 amino acids. Germline V lookup: CDR1 ENHRY, CDR2 SYGVKD. The V gene lost 3 bases and the J gene lost 2 bases, with 8 bases spanning the gap. CDR3 in amino acids: CAISDRGAGNTIYF. The DNA of the CDR3 is TGTGCCATCAGTGACAGGGGCGCTGGAAACACCATATATTTT.